The 7 T cell receptor beta chains below come from one sample, sequenced in a study of blood T cell repertoires in COVID-19. Repertoires were generated with immunoSEQ multiplex PCR, while TCRdb's copy carries only in-frame clones and drops some. Here the sample spans roughly 520,000 clones, approximately 88% being singletons. Sequenced sample: PBMCs or T cells enriched from blood (not recorded which). The receptors come from a woman between 35 and 50 years old who had recovered from COVID-19.

The chain couples TRBV12-3 or TRBV12-4 to TRBJ2-7, with D tentatively TRBD2 (6 bases). Trimming took 4 bases from V and 7 from J, leaving 14 bases between them. The length of the CDR3 is 13 residues. The CDR3 nucleotides read TGTGCCAGCAGTTCGACTAGTCTGAGAGAGCAGTACTTC. This gives the protein CASSSTSLREQYF.

The chain links TRBV6-1 to TRBJ2-7; D uncertain. CDR3 length: 16 residues. Germline values: CDR1 MNHNS, CDR2 SASEGT. V gave up 1 base and J gave up 1 base, with 14 bases separating them. This CDR3 reads CASSEGLSLLSYEQYF. The CDR3 DNA reads TGTGCCAGCAGTGAAGGACTGAGCTTACTATCCTACGAGCAGTACTTC.

The V and J genes are TRBV25-1 and TRBJ2-6; D not resolved. The CDR3 sequence is 14 residues long. Per the germline V gene, CDR1 is MGHDK and CDR2 is SYGVNS. The germline V and J ends were trimmed by 3 bases and 0 bases, with 3 bases remaining between them. The CDR3 region has the DNA TGTGCCAGCAGTGATATCTCTGGGGCCAACGTCCTGACTTTC. The encoded protein is CASSDISGANVLTF.

The V and J genes are TRBV5-8 and TRBJ2-5; 12 bases line up with TRBD2. V dropped 8 bases and J dropped 5; count of bases not matched to a gene: 7. CDR3 length: 14 amino acids. CDR1 and CDR2 from the germline V gene are SGHTS and YDEGEE. DNA for the CDR3: TGTGCCAGATCTAGCGGGAGGGGTCTGGAGACCCAGTACTTC. Its protein is CARSSGRGLETQYF.

This clone was detected only once. The V call is TRBV25-1, the J call TRBJ1-2; the match to TRBD1 covers 8 bases. V lost 5 bases and J lost 2; bases outside the gene matches: 10. Per the germline V gene, CDR1 is MGHDK and CDR2 is SYGVNS. The length of the CDR3 is 16 residues. CDR3 amino acids: CASSQVGQGSNYGYTF. The CDR3 coding sequence is TGTGCCAGCAGTCAGGTCGGACAGGGTTCAAACTATGGCTACACCTTC.

The V call is TRBV2, the J call TRBJ2-1, with 9 nucleotides matching TRBD1. V gave up 9 bases and J gave up 2 bases; unmatched junction bases: 8. CDR3 size: 15 residues. CDR1 and CDR2 (germline): SNHLY, FYNNEI. CDR3 nucleotide sequence: TGTGCCAGTCAGACCGGGACAGGGACCTACAATGAGCAGTTCTTC. It is translated as CASQTGTGTYNEQFF.

The chain couples TRBV27 to TRBJ1-4, with D possibly TRBD1 on 6 matching bases. The CDR3 loop spans 14 amino acids. Germline V lookup: CDR1 MNHEY, CDR2 SMNVEV (reference sequence). Trimming cost V 3 bases and J 5 bases, with 10 bases left between them. Here the CDR3 reads CASSFTGQNEKLFF. The CDR3 coding sequence is TGTGCCAGCAGTTTCACAGGGCAAAATGAAAAACTGTTTTTT.